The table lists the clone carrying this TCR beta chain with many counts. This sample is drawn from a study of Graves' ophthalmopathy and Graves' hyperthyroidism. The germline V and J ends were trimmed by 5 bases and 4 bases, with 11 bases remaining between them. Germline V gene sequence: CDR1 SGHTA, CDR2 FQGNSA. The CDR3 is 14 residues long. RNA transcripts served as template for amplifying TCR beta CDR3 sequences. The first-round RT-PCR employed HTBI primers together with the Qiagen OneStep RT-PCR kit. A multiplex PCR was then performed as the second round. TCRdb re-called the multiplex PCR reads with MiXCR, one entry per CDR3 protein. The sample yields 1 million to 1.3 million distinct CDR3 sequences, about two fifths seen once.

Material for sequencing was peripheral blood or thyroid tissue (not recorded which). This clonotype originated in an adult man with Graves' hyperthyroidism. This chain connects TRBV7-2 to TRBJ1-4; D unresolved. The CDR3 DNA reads TGTGCCAGCAGCCATAGCCGGGGTAATGAAAAACTGTTTTTT. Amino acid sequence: CASSHSRGNEKLFF.